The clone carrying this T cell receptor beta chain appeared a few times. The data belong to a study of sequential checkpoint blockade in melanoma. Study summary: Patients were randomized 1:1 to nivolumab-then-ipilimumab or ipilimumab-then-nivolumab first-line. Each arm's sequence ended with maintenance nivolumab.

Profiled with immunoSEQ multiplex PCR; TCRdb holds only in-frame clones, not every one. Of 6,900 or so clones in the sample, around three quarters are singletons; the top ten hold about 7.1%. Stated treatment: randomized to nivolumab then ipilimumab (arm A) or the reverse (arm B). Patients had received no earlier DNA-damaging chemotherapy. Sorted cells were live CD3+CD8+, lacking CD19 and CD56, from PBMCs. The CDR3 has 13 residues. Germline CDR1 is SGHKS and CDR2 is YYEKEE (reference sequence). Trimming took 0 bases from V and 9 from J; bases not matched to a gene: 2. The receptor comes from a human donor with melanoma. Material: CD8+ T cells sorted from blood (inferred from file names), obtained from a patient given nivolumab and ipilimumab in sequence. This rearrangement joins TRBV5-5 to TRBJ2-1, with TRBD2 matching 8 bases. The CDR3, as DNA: TGTGCCAGCAGCTTGGGTAGCGGGACTGAGCAGTTCTTC. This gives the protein CASSLGSGTEQFF.